This T cell receptor (beta chain) was documented in a study of naive CD8 T cells in extremely preterm neonates. Study outcomes and limitations: Limitations included small sample size and variable preterm productive templates.

As regards this clone: What it recognizes is unknown.

Data came from immunoSEQ multiplex PCR; TCRdb stores just in-frame clones and leaves some out. The data contain around 6,400 clones, just under 98% of them seen just once; the ten biggest clones take up 0.3% to 0.35%. Germline CDR1 reads MNHEY; CDR2 reads SMNVEV (reference sequence). Trimming at V came to 3 bases and at J to 2 bases, leaving 1 base not matched to a gene. CDR3 length: 15 residues. Sorted naive CD8+ T cell numbers ranged ~18,000 to ~100,000. This clonotype was sampled from a human donor in good health. The chain carries TRBV27 and TRBJ2-1, with TRBD1 matching over 10 bases. Specimen: naive CD8+ T cells from blood. The CDR3 coding sequence is TGTGCCAGCAGTTTGGGGACAGGGGCCTACAATGAGCAGTTCTTC. The encoded protein is CASSLGTGAYNEQFF.